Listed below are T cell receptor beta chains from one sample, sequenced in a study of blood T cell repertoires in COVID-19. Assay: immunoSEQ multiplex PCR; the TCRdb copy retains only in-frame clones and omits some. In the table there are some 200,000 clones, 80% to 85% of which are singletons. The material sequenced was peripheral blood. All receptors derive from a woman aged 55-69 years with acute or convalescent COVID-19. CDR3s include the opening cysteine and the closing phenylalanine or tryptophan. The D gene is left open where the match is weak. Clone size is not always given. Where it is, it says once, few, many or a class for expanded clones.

CDR3: CALQIPRQGAAGYTF; DNA: TGTGCCCTACAAATCCCGCGTCAGGGGGCCGCTGGCTACACCTTC; V: TRBV30; D: TRBD1; J: TRBJ1-2; size: NA
CDR3: CASTNGGAYNSPLHF; DNA: TGTGCCAGCACCAATGGGGGGGCCTATAATTCACCCCTCCACTTT; V: TRBV6-6; D: NA; J: TRBJ1-6; size: few
CDR3: CAWRAGGRGAYNEQFF; DNA: TGTGCCTGGAGGGCAGGGGGCCGGGGGGCCTACAATGAGCAGTTCTTC; V: TRBV30; D: NA; J: TRBJ2-1; size: once
CDR3: CASSPDRGLSPLHF; DNA: TGTGCCAGCAGCCCCGACAGGGGGCTTTCACCCCTCCACTTT; V: TRBV7-2; D: TRBD1; J: TRBJ1-6; size: NA
CDR3: CARLRPGQQETQYF; DNA: TGTGCCAGACTCCGACCGGGACAGCAAGAGACCCAGTACTTC; V: TRBV25-1; D: TRBD1; J: TRBJ2-5; size: NA
CDR3: CSVEGRASGGISGRKQFF; DNA: TGCAGCGTTGAAGGGAGGGCTAGCGGGGGGATTTCGGGTCGCAAGCAGTTCTTC; V: TRBV29-1; D: TRBD2; J: TRBJ2-1; size: NA
CDR3: CASRGGGAYNEQFF; DNA: TGTGCCAGCAGGGGCGGGGGGGCCTACAATGAGCAGTTCTTC; V: TRBV3-1/TRBV3-2; D: TRBD2; J: TRBJ2-1; size: few
CDR3: CASSLVRTGELFF; DNA: TGTGCCAGCAGCTTAGTGCGGACCGGGGAGCTGTTTTTT; V: TRBV7-8; D: NA; J: TRBJ2-2; size: once
CDR3: CAISPGVTGNTIYF; DNA: TGTGCCATCAGTCCCGGGGTGACGGGAAACACCATATATTTT; V: TRBV10-3; D: NA; J: TRBJ1-3; size: NA
CDR3: CASSAGGYGYTF; DNA: TGTGCCAGCAGTGCAGGGGGTTATGGCTACACCTTC; V: TRBV12-3/TRBV12-4; D: TRBD1; J: TRBJ1-2; size: NA
CDR3: CASSSKGTSLRDEQFF; DNA: TGTGCCAGCAGTTCGAAAGGGACATCCTTGCGCGATGAGCAGTTCTTC; V: TRBV7-9; D: NA; J: TRBJ2-1; size: NA
CDR3: CSASRLAGGYTGELFF; DNA: TGCAGTGCTAGTCGGCTAGCGGGGGGATACACCGGGGAGCTGTTTTTT; V: TRBV20-1; D: TRBD2; J: TRBJ2-2; size: NA
CDR3: CASRHLAGGNEQFF; DNA: TGTGCCAGTCGACATCTAGCGGGGGGCAATGAGCAGTTCTTC; V: TRBV19; D: TRBD2; J: TRBJ2-1; size: NA
CDR3: CAISGQGSGQPQHF; DNA: TGTGCCATCAGTGGACAGGGGTCAGGGCAGCCCCAGCATTTT; V: TRBV10-3; D: TRBD1; J: TRBJ1-5; size: NA
CDR3: CASSFVADQETQYF; DNA: TGTGCCAGCAGCTTTGTAGCGGACCAAGAGACCCAGTACTTC; V: TRBV7-2; D: NA; J: TRBJ2-5; size: NA
CDR3: CASRGLQPSGNTIYF; DNA: TGTGCCAGCAGGGGCCTACAACCCTCTGGAAACACCATATATTTT; V: TRBV2; D: NA; J: TRBJ1-3; size: NA
CDR3: CASSSPGDEQYF; DNA: TGTGCCAGCAGTTCGCCGGGGGACGAGCAGTACTTC; V: TRBV9; D: NA; J: TRBJ2-7; size: once
CDR3: CASSLGGADNYGYTF; DNA: TGTGCCAGCAGCTTAGGGGGAGCCGATAACTATGGCTACACCTTC; V: TRBV13; D: NA; J: TRBJ1-2; size: NA
CDR3: CASSFTGEVRAFF; DNA: TGTGCCAGCAGCTTTACAGGGGAGGTACGGGCTTTCTTT; V: TRBV7-2; D: TRBD1; J: TRBJ1-1; size: NA
CDR3: CASSLEFRVATNEKLFF; DNA: TGTGCCAGCAGCTTAGAGTTCCGGGTAGCAACTAATGAAAAACTGTTTTTT; V: TRBV7-8; D: NA; J: TRBJ1-4; size: NA
CDR3: CASSVGPQVNAEAFF; DNA: TGTGCCAGCAGCGTAGGCCCCCAGGTGAACGCTGAAGCTTTCTTT; V: TRBV9; D: NA; J: TRBJ1-1; size: few
CDR3: CASSISTSGETQYF; DNA: TGTGCCAGTAGTATCTCTACTAGTGGGGAGACCCAGTACTTC; V: TRBV19; D: NA; J: TRBJ2-5; size: NA
CDR3: CASSWRGGGANVLTF; DNA: TGTGCCAGCAGCTGGCGAGGGGGTGGGGCCAACGTCCTGACTTTC; V: TRBV7-9; D: NA; J: TRBJ2-6; size: NA
CDR3: CASSQTGYEKLFF; DNA: TGTGCCAGCAGCCAGACAGGTTATGAAAAACTGTTTTTT; V: TRBV5-4; D: NA; J: TRBJ1-4; size: NA
CDR3: CASSLTVNTEAFF; DNA: TGTGCCAGCAGCTTGACGGTGAACACTGAAGCTTTCTTT; V: TRBV5-5; D: NA; J: TRBJ1-1; size: NA
CDR3: CATSLAGERGDTQYF; DNA: TGTGCCACGTCCTTAGCGGGGGAAAGGGGAGATACGCAGTATTTT; V: TRBV9; D: TRBD2; J: TRBJ2-3; size: NA
CDR3: CASSDLAGGGNQPQHF; DNA: TGTGCCAGCAGTGATCTGGCAGGGGGAGGCAATCAGCCCCAGCATTTT; V: TRBV2; D: TRBD1; J: TRBJ1-5; size: NA
CDR3: CASSPPSGGARNEQFF; DNA: TGTGCCAGCAGCCCACCTAGCGGGGGGGCGAGGAATGAGCAGTTCTTC; V: TRBV3-1/TRBV3-2; D: TRBD2; J: TRBJ2-1; size: once
CDR3: CASSQDRGTGPRYTF; DNA: TGCGCCAGCAGCCAAGATCGAGGGACAGGACCGCGCTACACCTTC; V: TRBV4-3; D: TRBD1; J: TRBJ1-2; size: few
CDR3: CASSQQGASGYGYTF; DNA: TGTGCCAGCAGTCAACAGGGGGCCTCTGGCTATGGCTACACCTTC; V: TRBV6-5; D: TRBD1; J: TRBJ1-2; size: NA
CDR3: CASSLGSGTASPFF; DNA: TGTGCCAGCAGCTTAGGTTCCGGGACAGCCTCCCCGTTCTTC; V: TRBV7-2; D: TRBD1; J: TRBJ2-1; size: NA
CDR3: CAWSAPMAANYGYTF; DNA: TGTGCCTGGAGTGCACCGATGGCCGCTAACTATGGCTACACCTTC; V: TRBV30; D: NA; J: TRBJ1-2; size: NA
CDR3: CASSLAGGGTDTQYF; DNA: TGCGCCAGCAGCTTAGCGGGGGGAGGCACAGATACGCAGTATTTT; V: TRBV5-1; D: TRBD2; J: TRBJ2-3; size: once
CDR3: CATSDLGHPAGDTEAFF; DNA: TGTGCCACCAGTGATTTGGGACACCCCGCAGGTGACACTGAAGCTTTCTTT; V: TRBV24-1; D: NA; J: TRBJ1-1; size: NA
CDR3: CASSPEGSSYGYTF; DNA: TGCGCCAGCAGCCCAGAAGGGAGCAGCTATGGCTACACCTTC; V: TRBV4-3; D: NA; J: TRBJ1-2; size: NA
CDR3: CASSLAPSGGAYEQYF; DNA: TGCGCCAGCAGCTTGGCCCCTAGCGGGGGGGCCTACGAGCAGTACTTC; V: TRBV5-1; D: TRBD2; J: TRBJ2-7; size: NA
CDR3: CASSLDRGRSSIYF; DNA: TGTGCCAGCAGTTTGGACAGGGGCCGATCCTCCATATATTTT; V: TRBV6-2/TRBV6-3; D: TRBD1; J: TRBJ1-3; size: NA
CDR3: CASSYRTGIKTQYF; DNA: TGTGCCAGCAGTTACCGGACAGGAATAAAGACCCAGTACTTC; V: TRBV6-2/TRBV6-3; D: TRBD1; J: TRBJ2-5; size: NA
CDR3: CASITGDTGELFF; DNA: TGTGCCAGCATCACAGGGGACACCGGGGAGCTGTTTTTT; V: TRBV21-1; D: NA; J: TRBJ2-2; size: once
CDR3: CSVEGGVGSPEAFF; DNA: TGCAGCGTTGAAGGGGGCGTCGGGTCCCCTGAAGCTTTCTTT; V: TRBV29-1; D: NA; J: TRBJ1-1; size: NA
CDR3: CASSIAVPLAGGGELFF; DNA: TGTGCCAGTAGTATAGCCGTACCCCTAGCGGGGGGCGGGGAGCTGTTTTTT; V: TRBV19; D: TRBD2; J: TRBJ2-2; size: NA
CDR3: CATSERQGDSNQPQHF; DNA: TGTGCCACCAGTGAGAGACAGGGAGATAGCAATCAGCCCCAGCATTTT; V: TRBV24-1; D: TRBD1; J: TRBJ1-5; size: NA
CDR3: CASSEQTNYGYTF; DNA: TGCGCCAGCAGCGAACAGACTAACTATGGCTACACCTTC; V: TRBV5-1; D: NA; J: TRBJ1-2; size: NA
CDR3: CASSRGQGSGYTF; DNA: TGTGCCAGCAGCAGGGGACAGGGGTCTGGCTACACCTTC; V: TRBV4-2; D: TRBD1; J: TRBJ1-2; size: NA
CDR3: CASGRDSYSGYTF; DNA: TGTGCCAGCGGCCGGGACAGCTACTCGGGCTACACCTTC; V: TRBV7-2; D: TRBD1; J: TRBJ1-2; size: NA
CDR3: CASVGTLNTEAFF; DNA: TGTGCCAGCGTTGGCACCTTGAACACTGAAGCTTTCTTT; V: TRBV28; D: NA; J: TRBJ1-1; size: once
CDR3: CASSLGTVNEQFF; DNA: TGTGCCAGCAGTTTAGGGACAGTCAATGAGCAGTTCTTC; V: TRBV12-3/TRBV12-4; D: NA; J: TRBJ2-1; size: NA
CDR3: CASSQDDTGVTEAFF; DNA: TGCGCCAGCAGCCAGGACGACACAGGGGTCACTGAAGCTTTCTTT; V: TRBV4-3; D: TRBD1; J: TRBJ1-1; size: NA
CDR3: CASSNTGVGYTF; DNA: TGTGCCAGCAGTAACACCGGAGTAGGCTACACCTTC; V: TRBV6-5; D: NA; J: TRBJ1-2; size: NA
CDR3: CASTPPLRLAITGELFF; DNA: TGTGCCAGCACCCCCCCCCTGCGACTAGCGATTACCGGGGAGCTGTTTTTT; V: TRBV7-9; D: TRBD2; J: TRBJ2-2; size: NA
CDR3: CASSFDFYGYTF; DNA: TGTGCCAGCAGCTTTGACTTTTATGGCTACACCTTC; V: TRBV5-7; D: NA; J: TRBJ1-2; size: NA
CDR3: CASNSGQGIGELFF; DNA: TGTGCCAGCAACTCGGGACAGGGGATCGGGGAGCTGTTTTTT; V: TRBV3-1/TRBV3-2; D: TRBD1; J: TRBJ2-2; size: few
CDR3: CSVSTSNYGYTF; DNA: TGCAGCGTGTCGACAAGTAACTATGGCTACACCTTC; V: TRBV29-1; D: NA; J: TRBJ1-2; size: NA
CDR3: CASRERAGGETQYF; DNA: TGTGCCAGCAGGGAGAGAGCGGGGGGAGAGACCCAGTACTTC; V: TRBV6-5; D: TRBD2; J: TRBJ2-5; size: few
CDR3: CASSLKGGFNEKLFF; DNA: TGTGCCAGCAGCTTGAAAGGAGGCTTTAATGAAAAACTGTTTTTT; V: TRBV5-4; D: NA; J: TRBJ1-4; size: NA